This entry lists 3 T cell receptor beta chains sequenced from one sample in a study of technical replicates of blood from several donors. Profiled with immunoSEQ multiplex PCR; TCRdb holds only in-frame clones, not every one. The sample includes about 64,000 clones, around nine tenths of them seen just once. The sequenced sample was PBMCs. The receptors were gathered from a human donor in good health. Some clones in this sample may be carry-over from other donors' samples.

The chain carries TRBV6-4 and TRBJ2-2; TRBD1 might be the D (5 bases). Trimming shortened V by 7 bases and J by 7 bases, and 28 bases separated the two germline ends. The CDR3 contains 18 residues. Germline CDR1 and CDR2: MRHNA and SNTAGT. In nucleotides, the CDR3 is TGTGCCAGCATTCCACCATTGTTAGGGGTCCTAGGTGGCGGGGAGCTGTTTTTT. Its translation: CASIPPLLGVLGGGELFF.

This clone was observed a single time. The chain carries TRBV7-2 and TRBJ2-4, with 9 bases that match TRBD2. With V trimmed by 5 bases and J by 9 bases, 8 bases remained unmatched. Germline CDR1 SGHTA, CDR2 FQGNSA. This CDR3 has 14 amino acids. In DNA form, the CDR3 reads TGTGCCAGCAGCCCCGGGACTAGCAATAGCATTCAGTACTTC. The encoded protein is CASSPGTSNSIQYF.

This clone was seen just once. This chain connects TRBV7-9 to TRBJ2-2; D is perhaps TRBD2 (6 bases). This CDR3 spans 15 amino acids. The V end lost 5 bases, the J end lost 7 bases, and 17 bases lay between the germline ends. Germline lookup yields CDR1 SEHNR and CDR2 FQNEAQ (reference sequence). CDR3 amino acids: CASSPGAVGGGELFF. The CDR3 nucleotides are TGTGCCAGCAGCCCGGGCGCTGTCGGGGGCGGGGAGCTGTTTTTT.